A selection of T cell receptor beta chains follows, all from one sample in a study of tumor-infiltrating lymphocytes in localized non-small cell lung cancer. Sequencing was performed with immunoSEQ multiplex PCR; in TCRdb, only in-frame clones are kept and a portion is missing. The sample holds 13,000 to 15,000 clones; around 70% are singletons and the top ten take approximately 24%. The sample consisted of uninvolved lung tissue not adjacent to the tumor. Source of these receptors: a human donor with non-small cell lung cancer. CDR3s include the opening cysteine and the closing phenylalanine or tryptophan. The D gene is left open where the match is weak. The size field is filled for only some rows; it gives once, few, many or a size class.

V gene: TRBV19
D gene: .
clone size: few
J gene: TRBJ1-3
CDR3 protein: CASSEGQNWNTIYF
CDR3 DNA: TGTGCCAGTAGTGAGGGGCAGAATTGGAACACCATATATTTT

V gene: TRBV19
D gene: .
clone size: few
J gene: TRBJ1-1
CDR3 protein: CASSMGLNEAFF
CDR3 DNA: TGTGCCAGTAGTATGGGGCTGAATGAAGCTTTCTTT

V gene: TRBV28
D gene: .
clone size: once
J gene: TRBJ2-5
CDR3 protein: CASKGGGQETQYF
CDR3 DNA: TGTGCCAGCAAAGGGGGAGGTCAAGAGACCCAGTACTTC

V gene: TRBV19
D gene: .
clone size: .
J gene: TRBJ1-1
CDR3 protein: CASSIVQNTEAFF
CDR3 DNA: TGTGCCAGTAGTATTGTGCAGAACACTGAAGCTTTCTTT

V gene: TRBV7-3
D gene: TRBD2
clone size: .
J gene: TRBJ2-7
CDR3 protein: CASSTSGGPSYEQYF
CDR3 DNA: TGTGCCAGCAGCACCAGCGGGGGACCTTCCTACGAGCAGTACTTC

V gene: TRBV7-2
D gene: TRBD2
clone size: .
J gene: TRBJ2-1
CDR3 protein: CASSWGLAGYNEQFF
CDR3 DNA: TGTGCCAGCAGCTGGGGACTAGCGGGGTACAATGAGCAGTTCTTC

V gene: TRBV6-1
D gene: .
clone size: once
J gene: TRBJ2-7
CDR3 protein: CASSDPGTRDVRTYEQYF
CDR3 DNA: TGTGCCAGCAGTGATCCGGGGACACGGGACGTAAGGACCTACGAGCAGTACTTC

V gene: TRBV2
D gene: .
clone size: .
J gene: TRBJ2-5
CDR3 protein: CASRVQVGGAGTQYF
CDR3 DNA: TGTGCCAGCAGAGTACAGGTGGGGGGCGCCGGGACCCAGTACTTC

V gene: TRBV11-2
D gene: .
clone size: .
J gene: TRBJ1-2
CDR3 protein: CASSLRQAGLYGYTF
CDR3 DNA: TGTGCCAGCAGCTTACGACAGGCGGGACTCTATGGCTACACCTTC

V gene: TRBV29-1
D gene: .
clone size: .
J gene: TRBJ2-3
CDR3 protein: CSVDGDLNTQYF
CDR3 DNA: TGCAGCGTTGACGGGGACCTAAATACGCAGTATTTT

V gene: TRBV7-2
D gene: TRBD2
clone size: .
J gene: TRBJ2-3
CDR3 protein: CASSPRGLVTDTQYF
CDR3 DNA: TGTGCCAGCAGCCCAAGGGGACTAGTCACAGATACGCAGTATTTT

V gene: TRBV11-3
D gene: TRBD2
clone size: .
J gene: TRBJ2-2
CDR3 protein: CASSLEPREATGELFF
CDR3 DNA: TGTGCCAGCAGCTTAGAGCCACGGGAGGCCACCGGGGAGCTGTTTTTT

V gene: TRBV28
D gene: TRBD1
clone size: .
J gene: TRBJ1-5
CDR3 protein: CASRSTGGLGQPQHF
CDR3 DNA: TGTGCCAGCAGGTCGACAGGGGGCTTAGGGCAGCCCCAGCATTTT

V gene: TRBV28
D gene: TRBD1
clone size: .
J gene: TRBJ1-1
CDR3 protein: CASSPSPGQGAAFF
CDR3 DNA: TGTGCCAGCAGTCCCTCGCCTGGACAGGGAGCCGCTTTCTTT

V gene: TRBV2
D gene: .
clone size: .
J gene: TRBJ2-7
CDR3 protein: CASTEGGRSHEQYF
CDR3 DNA: TGTGCCAGCACCGAAGGGGGTAGATCCCACGAGCAGTACTTC

V gene: TRBV7-2
D gene: .
clone size: .
J gene: TRBJ1-5
CDR3 protein: CASSLVVGGGQPQHF
CDR3 DNA: TGTGCCAGCAGCTTAGTCGTTGGGGGAGGTCAGCCCCAGCATTTT

V gene: TRBV2
D gene: TRBD2
clone size: .
J gene: TRBJ2-3
CDR3 protein: CASIPGTSGRWVQYF
CDR3 DNA: TGTGCCAGCATCCCCGGGACTAGCGGGCGATGGGTGCAGTATTTT

V gene: TRBV30
D gene: TRBD1
clone size: .
J gene: TRBJ2-2
CDR3 protein: CAWIPGQVQTGELFF
CDR3 DNA: TGTGCCTGGATTCCCGGACAGGTCCAGACCGGGGAGCTGTTTTTT

V gene: TRBV6-5
D gene: .
clone size: .
J gene: TRBJ1-1
CDR3 protein: CASSSSRTPGKAFF
CDR3 DNA: TGTGCCAGCAGTTCGTCCCGGACGCCTGGGAAGGCTTTCTTT

V gene: TRBV19
D gene: .
clone size: medium-sized
J gene: TRBJ2-7
CDR3 protein: CASSGGTDQQYF
CDR3 DNA: TGTGCCAGTAGTGGGGGGACTGATCAGCAGTACTTC

V gene: TRBV7-2
D gene: TRBD1
clone size: .
J gene: TRBJ2-3
CDR3 protein: CASSLTGQGAGDTQYF
CDR3 DNA: TGTGCCAGCAGCTTAACAGGACAGGGGGCTGGAGATACGCAGTATTTT

V gene: TRBV5-1
D gene: .
clone size: .
J gene: TRBJ2-1
CDR3 protein: CASSFNPGRDEQFF
CDR3 DNA: TGCGCCAGCAGCTTTAACCCGGGAAGGGATGAGCAGTTCTTC

V gene: TRBV14
D gene: TRBD2
clone size: .
J gene: TRBJ2-7
CDR3 protein: CASSQDTSGGPEQYF
CDR3 DNA: TGTGCCAGCAGCCAAGATACTAGCGGGGGGCCCGAGCAGTACTTC

V gene: TRBV18
D gene: TRBD2
clone size: once
J gene: TRBJ2-7
CDR3 protein: CASSPPGLAGSGEQYF
CDR3 DNA: TGTGCCAGCTCACCACCAGGACTAGCGGGATCGGGCGAGCAGTACTTC

V gene: TRBV9
D gene: TRBD2
clone size: once
J gene: TRBJ2-7
CDR3 protein: CASSVDGNCDQRGALPLGQYF
CDR3 DNA: TGTGCCAGCAGCGTAGACGGTAATTGTGATCAGCGGGGGGCGCTACCCTTGGGGCAGTACTTC

V gene: TRBV13
D gene: .
clone size: .
J gene: TRBJ2-3
CDR3 protein: CASSVSDTQYF
CDR3 DNA: TGTGCCAGCAGCGTTTCAGATACGCAGTATTTT

V gene: TRBV4-1
D gene: TRBD1
clone size: .
J gene: TRBJ2-5
CDR3 protein: CASSQDGTGQETQYF
CDR3 DNA: TGCGCCAGCAGCCAAGATGGGACAGGCCAAGAGACCCAGTACTTC

V gene: TRBV6-5
D gene: .
clone size: .
J gene: TRBJ1-1
CDR3 protein: CASNPLRDGEAFF
CDR3 DNA: TGTGCCAGCAACCCTCTTAGAGACGGTGAAGCTTTCTTT

V gene: TRBV28
D gene: TRBD2
clone size: .
J gene: TRBJ2-2
CDR3 protein: CASSLGTSGRAGGGELFF
CDR3 DNA: TGTGCCAGCAGTTTAGGGACTAGCGGGAGGGCCGGAGGCGGGGAGCTGTTTTTT

V gene: TRBV5-4
D gene: .
clone size: .
J gene: TRBJ2-6
CDR3 protein: CASTTTSALPGANVLTF
CDR3 DNA: TGTGCCAGCACGACGACTAGTGCCCTGCCTGGGGCCAACGTCCTGACTTTC

V gene: TRBV29-1
D gene: TRBD2
clone size: .
J gene: TRBJ2-7
CDR3 protein: CSVAVSGGGYEQYF
CDR3 DNA: TGCAGCGTCGCCGTCAGCGGGGGTGGCTACGAGCAGTACTTC

V gene: TRBV28
D gene: TRBD1
clone size: .
J gene: TRBJ2-7
CDR3 protein: CASSFSAGQGGYEQYF
CDR3 DNA: TGTGCCAGCAGTTTCTCAGCGGGACAGGGGGGCTACGAGCAGTACTTC

V gene: TRBV6-5
D gene: .
clone size: .
J gene: TRBJ2-1
CDR3 protein: CASSLRGRPYNEQFF
CDR3 DNA: TGTGCCAGCAGTCTGAGGGGACGGCCCTACAATGAGCAGTTCTTC

V gene: TRBV2
D gene: .
clone size: few
J gene: TRBJ2-7
CDR3 protein: CASSGGQWSGEQYF
CDR3 DNA: TGTGCCAGCAGTGGGGGACAGTGGAGCGGGGAGCAGTACTTC

V gene: TRBV2
D gene: .
clone size: .
J gene: TRBJ1-1
CDR3 protein: CASSVGGTAETFF
CDR3 DNA: TGTGCCAGCAGTGTCGGGGGGACCGCCGAAACTTTCTTT

V gene: TRBV7-3
D gene: .
clone size: .
J gene: TRBJ2-3
CDR3 protein: CASSLSGGTTDTQYF
CDR3 DNA: TGTGCCAGCAGCTTAAGTGGGGGGACCACAGATACGCAGTATTTT

V gene: TRBV4-2
D gene: .
clone size: .
J gene: TRBJ2-6
CDR3 protein: CASSQGGFLHSGANVLTF
CDR3 DNA: TGTGCCAGCAGCCAAGGGGGCTTCCTACACTCTGGGGCCAACGTCCTGACTTTC

V gene: TRBV7-9
D gene: TRBD2
clone size: .
J gene: TRBJ2-7
CDR3 protein: CASSRLTSGVYEQYF
CDR3 DNA: TGTGCCAGCAGTCGACTCACTAGCGGGGTCTACGAGCAGTACTTC

V gene: TRBV19
D gene: .
clone size: .
J gene: TRBJ2-1
CDR3 protein: CASTTDGPYNEQFF
CDR3 DNA: TGTGCCAGTACCACGGACGGACCCTACAATGAGCAGTTCTTC

V gene: TRBV30
D gene: TRBD2
clone size: .
J gene: TRBJ2-2
CDR3 protein: CAWRPLGGRSAGELFF
CDR3 DNA: TGTGCCTGGAGGCCACTCGGCGGGAGGAGCGCCGGGGAGCTGTTTTTT

V gene: TRBV19
D gene: TRBD1
clone size: .
J gene: TRBJ2-3
CDR3 protein: CASSMTGASDTQYF
CDR3 DNA: TGTGCCAGTAGTATGACAGGGGCTTCAGATACGCAGTATTTT

V gene: TRBV6-5
D gene: .
clone size: .
J gene: TRBJ2-6
CDR3 protein: CASSYVMGAGANVLTF
CDR3 DNA: TGTGCCAGCAGTTACGTAATGGGTGCTGGGGCCAACGTCCTGACTTTC

V gene: TRBV7-2
D gene: TRBD2
clone size: .
J gene: TRBJ2-7
CDR3 protein: CASSSELESGRASYEQYF
CDR3 DNA: TGTGCCAGCAGCTCGGAGCTTGAAAGCGGGAGGGCCTCCTACGAGCAGTACTTC

V gene: TRBV19
D gene: TRBD2
clone size: .
J gene: TRBJ2-1
CDR3 protein: CASSTGTTAYNEQFF
CDR3 DNA: TGTGCCAGTAGTACCGGGACTACCGCCTACAATGAGCAGTTCTTC

V gene: TRBV30
D gene: TRBD1
clone size: .
J gene: TRBJ2-7
CDR3 protein: CACNLQGFEQYF
CDR3 DNA: TGTGCCTGTAACCTACAGGGGTTCGAGCAGTACTTC

V gene: TRBV6-1
D gene: .
clone size: .
J gene: TRBJ1-3
CDR3 protein: CASSEFSRPGTGNTIYF
CDR3 DNA: TGTGCCAGCAGTGAATTTTCCCGTCCGGGAACCGGAAACACCATATATTTT